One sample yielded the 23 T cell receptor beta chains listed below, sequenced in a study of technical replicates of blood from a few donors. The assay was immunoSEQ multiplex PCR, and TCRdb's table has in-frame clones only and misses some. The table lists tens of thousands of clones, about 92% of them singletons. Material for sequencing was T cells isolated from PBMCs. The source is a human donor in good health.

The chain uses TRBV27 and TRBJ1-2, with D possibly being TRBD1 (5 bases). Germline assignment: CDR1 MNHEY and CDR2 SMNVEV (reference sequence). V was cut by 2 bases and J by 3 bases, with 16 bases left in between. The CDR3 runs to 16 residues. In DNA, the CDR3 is TGTGCCAGCAGTTTAATAGCGGCAGGGAGGGACTATGGCTACACCTTC. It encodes CASSLIAAGRDYGYTF.

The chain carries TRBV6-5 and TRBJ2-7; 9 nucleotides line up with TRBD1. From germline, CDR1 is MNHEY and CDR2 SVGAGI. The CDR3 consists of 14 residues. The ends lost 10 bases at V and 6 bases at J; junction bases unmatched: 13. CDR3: CATVPGTGFTEQYF. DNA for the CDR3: TGTGCCACCGTCCCCGGGACAGGGTTTACCGAGCAGTACTTC.

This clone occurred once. The CDR3 protein is CASSREGLSYNEQFF. CDR3 sequence (DNA): TGCGCCAGCAGCCGGGAGGGCCTGTCCTACAATGAGCAGTTCTTC. This chain joins TRBV5-1 and TRBJ2-1; TRBD2 agrees at 8 bases. The CDR3 is made up of 15 amino acids. V shed 4 bases, J shed 1 base, and the junction held 4 bases outside the gene matches. Germline V gene sequence: CDR1 SGHRS, CDR2 YFSETQ.

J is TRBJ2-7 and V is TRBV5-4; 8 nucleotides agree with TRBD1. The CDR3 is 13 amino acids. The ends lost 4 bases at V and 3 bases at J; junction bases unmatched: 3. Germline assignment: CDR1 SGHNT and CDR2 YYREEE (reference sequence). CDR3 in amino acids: CASSRTGSYEQYF. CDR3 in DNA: TGTGCCAGCAGCCGGACAGGGAGCTACGAGCAGTACTTC.

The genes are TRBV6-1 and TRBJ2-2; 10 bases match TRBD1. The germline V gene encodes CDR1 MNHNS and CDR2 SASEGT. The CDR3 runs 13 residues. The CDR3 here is CAKGTGDGGELFF. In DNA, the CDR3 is TGTGCAAAAGGGACAGGGGATGGCGGGGAGCTGTTTTTT.

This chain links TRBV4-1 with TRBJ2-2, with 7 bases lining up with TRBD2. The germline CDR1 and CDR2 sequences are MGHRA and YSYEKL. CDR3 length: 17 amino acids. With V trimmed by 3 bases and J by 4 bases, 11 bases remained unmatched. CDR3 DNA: TGCGCCAGCAGCCATGGGGGACTGCGGGGGTTCACCGGGGAGCTGTTTTTT. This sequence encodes CASSHGGLRGFTGELFF.

CDR3 amino acids: CASSQLPSGGPYEQYF. CDR3 nucleotide sequence: TGCGCCAGCAGCCAACTGCCTAGCGGGGGACCCTACGAGCAGTACTTC. The rearrangement joins TRBV4-1 to TRBJ2-7; 10 bases fit TRBD2. This CDR3 spans 16 amino acids. Germline CDR1 MGHRA, CDR2 YSYEKL. V shed 2 bases, J shed 2 bases, and the junction held 6 bases outside the gene matches.

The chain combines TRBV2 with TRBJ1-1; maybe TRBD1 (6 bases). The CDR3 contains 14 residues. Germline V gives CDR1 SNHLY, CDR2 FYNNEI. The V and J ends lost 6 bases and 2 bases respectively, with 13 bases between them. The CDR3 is CASRAGTLNTEAFF. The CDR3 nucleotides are TGTGCCAGCAGAGCCGGGACACTTAACACTGAAGCTTTCTTT. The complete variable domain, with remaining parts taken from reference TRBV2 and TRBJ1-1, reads EPEVTQTPSHQVTQMGQEVILRCVPISNHLYFYWYRQILGQKVEFLVSFYNNEISEKSEIFDDQFSVERPDGSNFTLKIRSTKLEDSAMYFCASRAGTLNTEAFFGQGTRLTVV.

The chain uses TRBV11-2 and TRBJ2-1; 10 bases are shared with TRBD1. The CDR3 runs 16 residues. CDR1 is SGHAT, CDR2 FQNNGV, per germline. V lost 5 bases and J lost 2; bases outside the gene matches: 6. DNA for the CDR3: TGTGCCAGCAGCCGAACTGGGACAGGGGCCTACAATGAGCAGTTCTTC. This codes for CASSRTGTGAYNEQFF.

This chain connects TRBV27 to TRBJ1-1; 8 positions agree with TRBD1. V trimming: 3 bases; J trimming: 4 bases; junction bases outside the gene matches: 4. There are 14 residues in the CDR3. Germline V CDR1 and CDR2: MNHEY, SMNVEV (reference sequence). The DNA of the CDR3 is TGTGCCAGCAGTTTCAGGGGGCGTTTCACTGAAGCTTTCTTT. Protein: CASSFRGRFTEAFF.

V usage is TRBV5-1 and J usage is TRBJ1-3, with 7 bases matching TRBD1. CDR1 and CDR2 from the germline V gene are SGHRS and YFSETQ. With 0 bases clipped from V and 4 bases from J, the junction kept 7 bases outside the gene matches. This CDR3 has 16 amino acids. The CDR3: CASSLAGTASGNTIYF. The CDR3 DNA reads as TGCGCCAGCAGCTTGGCGGGGACAGCTTCAGGAAACACCATATATTTT.

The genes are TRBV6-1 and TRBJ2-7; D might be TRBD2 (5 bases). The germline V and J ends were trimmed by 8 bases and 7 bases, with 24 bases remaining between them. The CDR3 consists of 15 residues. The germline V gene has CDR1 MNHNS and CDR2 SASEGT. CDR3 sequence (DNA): TGTGCCAGCCGATCTCGGACCGAAAGATCGGGGGAGCAGTACTTC. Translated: CASRSRTERSGEQYF.

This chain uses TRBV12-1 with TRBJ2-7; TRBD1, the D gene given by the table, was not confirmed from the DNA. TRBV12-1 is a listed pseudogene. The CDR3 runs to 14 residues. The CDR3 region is CASPSRTGFYEQYF. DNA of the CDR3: TGTGCCAGCCCTTCGAGGACAGGGTTTTACGAGCAGTACTTC.

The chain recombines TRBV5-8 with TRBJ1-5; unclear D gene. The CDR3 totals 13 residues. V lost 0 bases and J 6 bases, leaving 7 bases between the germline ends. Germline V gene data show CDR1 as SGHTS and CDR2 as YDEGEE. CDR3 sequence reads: CASSLASLQPQHF. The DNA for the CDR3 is TGTGCCAGCAGCTTGGCTTCCCTTCAGCCCCAGCATTTT.

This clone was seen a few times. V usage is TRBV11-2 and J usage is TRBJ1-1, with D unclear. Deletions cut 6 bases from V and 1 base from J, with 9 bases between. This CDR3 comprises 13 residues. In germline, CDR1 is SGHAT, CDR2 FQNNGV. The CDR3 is CASRVTANTEAFF. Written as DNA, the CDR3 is TGTGCCAGCAGAGTTACAGCGAACACTGAAGCTTTCTTT.

CDR3 amino acids: CASSFPWGQATDTQYF. The CDR3 DNA sequence: TGTGCCAGCAGCTTCCCGTGGGGACAGGCCACAGATACGCAGTATTTT. The V gene is TRBV11-3, the J gene TRBJ2-3, with 8 bases matching TRBD1. Trimming took 3 bases from V and 2 from J; bases not matched to a gene: 7. The CDR3 sequence is 16 residues long. The germline V gene encodes CDR1 SGHNT and CDR2 YENEEA. Based on the CDR3 plus reference TRBV11-3 and TRBJ2-3, the full variable domain is EAGVVQSPRYKIIEKKQPVAFWCNPISGHNTLYWYLQNLGQGPELLIRYENEEAVDDSQLPKDRFSAERLKGVDSTLKIQPAELGDSAVYLCASSFPWGQATDTQYFGPGTRLTVL.

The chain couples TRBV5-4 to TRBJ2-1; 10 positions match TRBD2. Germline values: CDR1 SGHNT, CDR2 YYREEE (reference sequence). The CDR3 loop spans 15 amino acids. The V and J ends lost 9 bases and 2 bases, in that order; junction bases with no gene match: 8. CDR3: CATHASGSPYNEQFF. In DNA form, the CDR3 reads TGTGCCACCCACGCTAGCGGGAGTCCCTACAATGAGCAGTTCTTC. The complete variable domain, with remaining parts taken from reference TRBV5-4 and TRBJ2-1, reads ETGVTQSPTHLIKTRGQQVTLRCSSQSGHNTVSWYQQALGQGPQFIFQYYREEENGRGNFPPRFSGLQFPNYSSELNVNALELDDSALYLCATHASGSPYNEQFFGPGTRLTVL.

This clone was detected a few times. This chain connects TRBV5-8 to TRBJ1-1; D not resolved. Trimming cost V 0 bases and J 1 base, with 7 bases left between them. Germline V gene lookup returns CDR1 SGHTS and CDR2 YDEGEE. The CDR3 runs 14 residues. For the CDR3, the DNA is TGTGCCAGCAGCTTGGTGTCGGGGAACACTGAAGCTTTCTTT. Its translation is CASSLVSGNTEAFF.

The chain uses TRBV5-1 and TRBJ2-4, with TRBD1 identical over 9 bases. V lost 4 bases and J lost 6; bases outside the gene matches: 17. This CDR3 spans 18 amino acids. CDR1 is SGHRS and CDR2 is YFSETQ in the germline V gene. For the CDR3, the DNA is TGCGCCAGCAGCCAAACGGGAGGACAGGGGCATTCGGGAAACATTCAGTACTTC. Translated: CASSQTGGQGHSGNIQYF.

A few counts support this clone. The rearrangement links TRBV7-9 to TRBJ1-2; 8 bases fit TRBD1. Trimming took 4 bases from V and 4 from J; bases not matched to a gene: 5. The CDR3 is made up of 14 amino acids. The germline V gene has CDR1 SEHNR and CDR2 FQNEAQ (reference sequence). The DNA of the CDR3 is TGTGCCAGCAGCTCTGCAGGGGGCAGCTATGGCTACACCTTC. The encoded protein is CASSSAGGSYGYTF. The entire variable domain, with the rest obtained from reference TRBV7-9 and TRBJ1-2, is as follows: DTGVSQNPRHKITKRGQNVTFRCDPISEHNRLYWYRQTLGQGPEFLTYFQNEAQLEKSRLLSDRFSAERPKGSFSTLEIQRTEQGDSAMYLCASSSAGGSYGYTFGSGTRLTVV.

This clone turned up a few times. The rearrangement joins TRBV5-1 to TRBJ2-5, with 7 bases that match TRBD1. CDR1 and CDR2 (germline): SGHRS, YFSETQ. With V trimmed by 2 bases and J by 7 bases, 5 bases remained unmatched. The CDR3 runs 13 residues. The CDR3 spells CASSLDRAGTQYF. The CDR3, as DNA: TGCGCCAGCAGCTTAGACAGGGCTGGGACCCAGTACTTC.

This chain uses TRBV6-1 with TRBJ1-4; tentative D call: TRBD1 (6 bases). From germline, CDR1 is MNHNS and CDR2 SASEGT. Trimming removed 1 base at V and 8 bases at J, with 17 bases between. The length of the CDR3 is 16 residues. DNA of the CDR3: TGTGCCAGCAGTGAAGAGGTGTGGGGGGGCGAAGAAAAACTGTTTTTT. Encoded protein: CASSEEVWGGEEKLFF.

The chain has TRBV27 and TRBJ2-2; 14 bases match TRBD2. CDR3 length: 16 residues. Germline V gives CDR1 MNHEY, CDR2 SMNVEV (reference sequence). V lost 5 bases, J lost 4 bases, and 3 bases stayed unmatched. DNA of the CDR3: TGTGCCAGCAGTCTGGGGACTAGCGGGGGCACCGGGGAGCTGTTTTTT. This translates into CASSLGTSGGTGELFF.